The 7 T cell receptor beta chains listed next were all sequenced from one sample in a study of Graves' ophthalmopathy and Graves' hyperthyroidism. The sequenced template was RNA, covering the TCR beta CDR3 region. Scientists carried out first-round RT-PCR using HTBI primers and then a second-round multiplex PCR. TCRdb fed the multiplex PCR reads into MiXCR, producing one record per CDR3 protein. Seen here are 620,000 or so distinct CDR3 sequences, about a fifth observed once, and the top ten hold approximately 6.5%. Sequencing input: peripheral blood. Receptors originate from a woman aged 18-29 years with stable Graves' hyperthyroidism. Some clones in this sample may be carry-over from other donors' samples.

This clonotype was detected many times. The chain employs TRBV7-2 and TRBJ1-6; D is ambiguous. The CDR3 covers 15 residues. V gave up 5 bases and J gave up 4 bases, with 12 bases separating them. The V gene's germline CDR1 is SGHTA and CDR2 FQGNSA. In DNA, the CDR3 is TGTGCCAGCAGCCAGCAGTTAGCTTATAATTCACCCCTCCACTTT. Translating it yields CASSQQLAYNSPLHF.

V gene TRBV12-3 or TRBV12-4 combines with J gene TRBJ1-2, with 8 nucleotides matching TRBD1. The CDR3 covers 14 residues. V lost 2 bases and J lost 11; bases outside the gene matches: 10. CDR3 sequence: CASSLTDRGKGYTF. Written as DNA, the CDR3 is TGTGCCAGCAGTTTAACCGACAGGGGCAAGGGTTACACCTTC.

The CDR3 spells CASREGQGANEQYF. The CDR3 DNA follows: TGTGCCAGCAGGGAAGGACAGGGGGCAAACGAGCAGTACTTC. V gene TRBV12-3 or TRBV12-4 combines with J gene TRBJ2-7; 11 positions match TRBD1. The CDR3 extends over 14 amino acids. V shed 6 bases, J shed 5 bases, and the junction held 6 bases outside the gene matches.

Many counts were recorded for this clonotype. The chain carries TRBV28 and TRBJ1-2, with D possibly being TRBD1 (6 bases). This CDR3 is built from 14 residues. Germline-derived CDR1 and CDR2 are MDHEN and SYDVKM. Trimming stripped 11 bases from V and 0 bases from J, with 16 bases between. CDR3 nucleotide sequence: TGTGCCGGCGCCTCAGGGGAGGCTAACTATGGCTACACCTTC. Its protein is CAGASGEANYGYTF.

At least ten counts were recorded for this clonotype. The CDR3 DNA follows: TGTGCCAGCAGTTACCGGCATCCTAGCACAGATACGCAGTATTTT. It specifies CASSYRHPSTDTQYF. The chain combines TRBV6-5 with TRBJ2-3; D not resolved. There are 15 residues in the CDR3. Germline CDR1 and CDR2: MNHEY and SVGAGI. Trimming left V 2 bases short and J 0 bases short, with 9 bases between.

This clonotype showed up many times. The chain employs TRBV12-3 or TRBV12-4 and TRBJ1-2; D is uncertain. There are 13 residues in the CDR3. Trimming took off 2 bases at V and 4 bases at J, with 8 bases between the two ends. The CDR3 protein is CASSLMDSYGYTF. The CDR3 region has the DNA TGTGCCAGCAGTTTAATGGATTCCTATGGCTACACCTTC.

There are many counts of this clonotype. Here the CDR3 DNA reads TGCAGTGCTAGGGATTACAGGGTCGCCGGGGAGCTGTTTTTT. Amino acid sequence: CSARDYRVAGELFF. The chain joins TRBV20-1 to TRBJ2-2; D is perhaps TRBD1 (6 bases). Germline CDR1 and CDR2: DFQATT and SNEGSKA (reference sequence). This CDR3 region has 14 residues. Trimming pared 3 bases from V and 6 bases from J, leaving 14 bases between.